This T cell receptor (beta chain) was sequenced for a study of CD8 T cells in Susac syndrome. Random hexamers were used to reverse transcribe an amount of about 0.45 to 1 ug RNA. The authors amplified TCR beta CDR3 across 54 Vbeta and 13 Jbeta using immunoSEQ multiplex PCR. TCRdb reprocessed the immunoSEQ multiplex PCR reads with MiXCR, giving one entry per CDR3 protein. The data contain hundreds of thousands of distinct CDR3 sequences, around 84% of them singletons. The CDR3 is made up of 14 amino acids. CDR1 and CDR2 (germline): MNHEY, SVGAGI. Trimming cost V 2 bases and J 9 bases, with 14 bases left between them. Multiple sclerosis controls were treatment-naive patients with stable or active relapsing-remitting disease.

What was sequenced was CD8+ T cells from PBMCs. The TCR was taken from a human donor with multiple sclerosis. V and J are TRBV6-5 and TRBJ1-5; tentatively, D is TRBD1 (5 bases). CDR3 DNA: TGTGCCAGCAGTTACGGGGAGGCCCAGGGGCCCCAGCATTTT. Translating gives CASSYGEAQGPQHF.